The 15 T cell receptor beta chains listed next were all sequenced from one sample in a study of human T cells and chemical hapten exposure. Time point defined: patch test 2, 6 weeks after DPC sensitization. Treatment noted: therapeutic diphenylcyclopropenone sensitization with weekly scalp DPC. TCRdb analysed the RACE reads with MiXCR anew, one entry per CDR3 protein. The table records tens of thousands of distinct CDR3 sequences, 10% to 13% of them present only once. The specimen comprised whole blood, sampled in connection with sensitization to the hapten diphenylcyclopropenone (DPC). These receptors all stem from a woman in her forties or fifties with alopecia areata. Some clones in this sample may be carry-over from other donors' samples.

This clonotype came up many times. The chain is built from TRBV6-2 or TRBV6-3 and TRBJ2-1, with 7 bases that match TRBD1. CDR3 length: 13 residues. V was pared by 0 bases and J by 13 bases, with 6 bases of the junction left unmatched. Germline V gene lookup returns CDR1 MNHEY and CDR2 SVGEGT. CDR3 nucleotide sequence: TGTGCCAGCAGTTACTCTCCGACAGGGACCCAGTTCTTC. This encodes CASSYSPTGTQFF.

There are a few counts of this clonotype. This chain uses TRBV5-4 with TRBJ2-1; TRBD2 agrees at 10 bases. The V and J ends lost 4 bases and 10 bases, in that order; junction bases with no gene match: 8. The length of the CDR3 is 14 residues. Germline CDR1 SGHNT, CDR2 YYREEE (reference sequence). CDR3 sequence: CASSGPLAGEEQFF. The DNA of the CDR3 is TGTGCCAGCAGCGGGCCTCTAGCGGGAGAAGAGCAGTTCTTC.

This clonotype was observed many times. The chain joins TRBV19 to TRBJ1-3; D is unresolved. The V gene lost 0 bases and the J gene lost 0 bases, with 6 bases spanning the gap. From germline, CDR1 is LNHDA and CDR2 SQIVND (reference sequence). The CDR3 is 15 residues long. CDR3 sequence reads: CASSIELISGNTIYF. CDR3 sequence (DNA): TGTGCCAGTAGTATAGAACTGATCTCTGGAAACACCATATATTTT.

This clonotype was counted ten times or more. V and J are TRBV7-8 and TRBJ2-7, with 9 positions matching TRBD2. V dropped 5 bases and J dropped 2; count of bases not matched to a gene: 4. The CDR3 consists of 14 residues. Per the germline V gene, CDR1 is SGHVS and CDR2 is FQNEAQ. The DNA for the CDR3 is TGTGCCAGCAGCAAAGCGGGGGGAACCTACGAGCAGTACTTC. Translating gives CASSKAGGTYEQYF.

This clonotype was recorded a few times. The V gene is TRBV27, the J gene TRBJ2-5; 8 bases line up with TRBD2. This CDR3 is 15 amino acids long. Germline trimming cut 6 bases from V and 2 bases from J; bases unmatched to any gene: 8. CDR1 and CDR2 from the germline V gene are MNHEY and SMNVEV (reference sequence). DNA of the CDR3: TGTGCCAGCAGAGAAGCGGGAGTGGGGCAAGAGACCCAGTACTTC. Translated: CASREAGVGQETQYF.

As to this clonotype: This could be a read error, since a much larger clone is one nucleotide away. The rearrangement links TRBV6-4 to TRBJ2-2; tentatively, D is TRBD2 (5 bases). Germline V lookup: CDR1 MRHNA, CDR2 SNTAGT. The length of the CDR3 is 15 residues. The CDR3 region has the DNA TGTGCCGGCAGTAGCGACGGAGCCGACACCGGGGAGCTGTTTTTT. This translates into CAGSSDGADTGELFF.

At least ten counts were recorded for this clonotype. The chain is built from TRBV4-2 and TRBJ2-3, with D possibly being TRBD1 (6 bases). The CDR3 is 18 residues long. The germline V gene encodes CDR1 LGHNA and CDR2 YNFKEQ. With 1 base removed from V and 0 bases from J, the gap between germline ends came to 17 bases. The CDR3 spells CASSQGGIQGSSTDTQYF. DNA for the CDR3: TGTGCCAGCAGCCAAGGGGGGATCCAGGGGAGTAGCACAGATACGCAGTATTTT.

Concerning this clonotype: This clone may be a read error of a much larger clone one base away. DNA for the CDR3: TGTGCCAGCAGTGAAAGCGGGTTCTCCTTCGAGCAGTACTTC. Amino acids: CASSESGFSFEQYF. This chain uses TRBV6-2 or TRBV6-3 with TRBJ2-7; D perhaps matches TRBD2 (6 bases). The germline gives CDR1 MNHEY, CDR2 SVGEGT. The CDR3 length is 14 residues.

The table lists this clonotype with many counts. This sequence joins TRBV12-3 or TRBV12-4 and TRBJ2-1; 8 bases are a match to TRBD2. The CDR3 contains 15 residues. V lost 5 bases to trimming and J lost 3 bases; unmatched junction nucleotides: 6. CDR3 loop: CASSQLAEYYNEQFF. The CDR3 DNA is TGTGCCAGCAGTCAACTAGCGGAATACTACAATGAGCAGTTCTTC.

This CDR3 reads CASSSRGRRTGELFF. The CDR3, as DNA: TGTGCCAGCAGTTCGAGGGGGCGCCGCACCGGGGAGCTGTTTTTT. The chain joins TRBV28 to TRBJ2-2, with 7 positions matching TRBD1. CDR1 MDHEN and CDR2 SYDVKM come from the germline V gene. This CDR3 spans 15 amino acids. V was pared by 4 bases and J by 4 bases, with 6 bases of the junction left unmatched.

The DNA of the CDR3 is TGCAGTGCGAGCGCCGGGGCCCAAGAGACCCAGTACTTC. Amino acid sequence: CSASAGAQETQYF. The V call is TRBV20-1, the J call TRBJ2-5; D tentatively fits TRBD1 or TRBD2 (5 bases each). Trimming stripped 6 bases from V and 1 base from J, with 12 bases between. Per germline, CDR1 DFQATT and CDR2 SNEGSKA (reference sequence). The length of the CDR3 is 13 residues.

This clonotype has a count of ten or more. The chain is built from TRBV20-1 and TRBJ2-3, with 10 bases aligning to TRBD2. After removal of 3 bases from V and 4 bases from J, the junction contained 7 bases not matched to a gene. From germline, CDR1 is DFQATT and CDR2 SNEGSKA (reference sequence). The CDR3 sequence is 15 residues long. The CDR3 loop is CSARASGSSPDTQYF. For the CDR3, the DNA is TGCAGTGCTAGGGCTAGCGGGAGTAGCCCAGATACGCAGTATTTT.

This clonotype turned up a few times. The chain couples TRBV7-2 to TRBJ2-4; 14 positions agree with TRBD2. Germline CDR1 reads SGHTA; CDR2 reads FQGNSA. J gave up 0 bases and V 1 base, and 8 bases lay outside the gene matches. The CDR3 consists of 20 residues. CDR3 nucleotides: TGTGCCAGCAGCTTAGGCGGACTAGCGGGAGGACGGTTAGCCAAAAACATTCAGTACTTC. This gives the protein CASSLGGLAGGRLAKNIQYF.

The sample holds a few counts of this clonotype. In DNA form, the CDR3 reads TGTGCCAGCAGTTTCGGGGGAAGGGAAAACACTGAAGCTTTCTTT. This gives the protein CASSFGGRENTEAFF. The chain links TRBV12-3 or TRBV12-4 to TRBJ1-1; tentative D call: TRBD1 (5 bases). The CDR3 extends over 15 amino acids. The V end was cut by 3 bases, the J end by 2 bases, with 13 bases between.

This clonotype is medium-sized by share. V gene TRBV15 combines with J gene TRBJ1-1; no definite D call. The CDR3 has 14 amino acids. V was clipped by 0 bases and J by 5 bases, with 10 bases between them. Germline V gene sequence: CDR1 LNHNV, CDR2 YYDKDF (reference sequence). The CDR3 loop reads CATSRDFAGTEAFF. In DNA form, the CDR3 reads TGTGCCACCAGCAGAGATTTCGCTGGGACTGAAGCTTTCTTT.